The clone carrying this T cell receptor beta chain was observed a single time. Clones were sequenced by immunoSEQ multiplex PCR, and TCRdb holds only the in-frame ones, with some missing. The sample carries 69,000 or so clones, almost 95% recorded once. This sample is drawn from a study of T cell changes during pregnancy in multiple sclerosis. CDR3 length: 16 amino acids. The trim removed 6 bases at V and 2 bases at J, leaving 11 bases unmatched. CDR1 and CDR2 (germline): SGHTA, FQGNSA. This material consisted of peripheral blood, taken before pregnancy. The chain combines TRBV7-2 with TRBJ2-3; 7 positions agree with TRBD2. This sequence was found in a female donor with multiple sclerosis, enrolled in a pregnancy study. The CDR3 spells CASSKTSLLLTDTQYF. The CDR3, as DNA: TGTGCCAGCAGTAAGACTAGCCTACTCCTCACAGATACGCAGTATTTT.